This T cell receptor beta chain is drawn from a study of post-analysis software for immune sequencing data. Findings and limits, study-wide: Comparison of patients with controls showed a handful of TRBV segments more frequent in patients, TRBV5-6, TRBV5-1 and TRBV20-1 among them.

The TCR beta cDNA libraries contained unique molecular identifiers. TCRdb reanalysed the PCR reads using MiXCR and keeps one entry per CDR3 protein. The table lists about 500,000 distinct CDR3 sequences, approximately 45% of them singletons, with around an eighth in the top ten. With respect to this clonotype: Its specificity is unknown.

The germline V gene encodes CDR1 DFQATT and CDR2 SNEGSKA (reference sequence). The V segment lost 6 bases and the J segment 11 bases; nucleotides outside the gene matches: 20. The CDR3 has 15 amino acids. This receptor was identified in a girl aged 10 to 17 with multiple sclerosis. The specimen sequenced was blood. The V and J genes are TRBV20-1 and TRBJ2-5; 8 bases map to TRBD2. Here the CDR3 reads CSAPGSGVSYNEQYF. CDR3 bases: TGCAGTGCCCCCGGTAGCGGGGTCTCCTACAATGAGCAGTACTTC.